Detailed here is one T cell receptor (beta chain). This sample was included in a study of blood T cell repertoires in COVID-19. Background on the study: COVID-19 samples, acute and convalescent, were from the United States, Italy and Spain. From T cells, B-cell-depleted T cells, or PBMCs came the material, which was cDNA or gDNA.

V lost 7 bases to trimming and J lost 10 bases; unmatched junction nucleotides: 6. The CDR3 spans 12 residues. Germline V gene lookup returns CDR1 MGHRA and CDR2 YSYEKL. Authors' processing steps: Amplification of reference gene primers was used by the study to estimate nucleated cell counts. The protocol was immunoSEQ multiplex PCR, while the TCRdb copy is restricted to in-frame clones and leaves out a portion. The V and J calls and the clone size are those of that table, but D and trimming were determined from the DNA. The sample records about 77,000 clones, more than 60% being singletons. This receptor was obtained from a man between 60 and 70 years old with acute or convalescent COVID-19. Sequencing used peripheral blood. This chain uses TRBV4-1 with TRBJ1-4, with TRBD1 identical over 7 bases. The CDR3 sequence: CASTQGGGKLFF. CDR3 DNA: TGCGCCAGCACCCAGGGGGGGGGAAAACTGTTTTTT.